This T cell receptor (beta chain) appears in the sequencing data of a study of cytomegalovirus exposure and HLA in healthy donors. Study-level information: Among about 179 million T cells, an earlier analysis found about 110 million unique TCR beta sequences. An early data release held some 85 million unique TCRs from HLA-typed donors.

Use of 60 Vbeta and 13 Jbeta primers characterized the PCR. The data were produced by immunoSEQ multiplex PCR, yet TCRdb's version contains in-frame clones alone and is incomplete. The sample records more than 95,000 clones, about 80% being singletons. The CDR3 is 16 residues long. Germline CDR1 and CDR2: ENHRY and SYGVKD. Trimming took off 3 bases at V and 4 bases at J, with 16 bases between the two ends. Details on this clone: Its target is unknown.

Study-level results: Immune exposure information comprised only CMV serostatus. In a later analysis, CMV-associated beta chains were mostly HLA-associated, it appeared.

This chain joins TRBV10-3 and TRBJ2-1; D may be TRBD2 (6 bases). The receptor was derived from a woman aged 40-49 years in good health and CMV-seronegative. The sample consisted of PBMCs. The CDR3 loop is CAISDSPGGIYNEQFF. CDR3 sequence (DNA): TGTGCCATCAGTGACTCACCAGGAGGGATATACAATGAGCAGTTCTTC.